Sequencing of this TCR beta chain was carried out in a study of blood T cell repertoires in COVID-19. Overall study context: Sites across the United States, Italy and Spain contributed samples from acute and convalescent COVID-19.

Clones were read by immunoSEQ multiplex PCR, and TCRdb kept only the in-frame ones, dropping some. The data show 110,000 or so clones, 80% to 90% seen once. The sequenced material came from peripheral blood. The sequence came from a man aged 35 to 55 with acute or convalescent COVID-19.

The CDR3 region is CASSEQGRTFYGYTF. The CDR3 DNA reads as TGTGCCAGTAGTGAACAGGGGCGGACCTTCTATGGCTACACCTTC. V is TRBV19 and J is TRBJ1-2; 7 nucleotides agree with TRBD1. The germline gives CDR1 LNHDA, CDR2 SQIVND (reference sequence). V was pared by 5 bases and J by 4 bases, with 10 bases of the junction left unmatched. The CDR3 runs to 15 residues.